Presented here are 24 T cell receptor beta chains from one specimen sequenced in a study of blood T cell repertoires in COVID-19. This table comes from immunoSEQ multiplex PCR, and its TCRdb copy is limited to in-frame clones, with some not included. The data contain tens of thousands of clones, less than 95% of them seen just once; the ten biggest clones take up less than 8%. Sequencing was performed on peripheral blood. Every receptor here comes from a man aged 65 to 79 with active COVID-19.

The rearrangement links TRBV9 to TRBJ2-5, with a weak D call TRBD1 (8 bases). The length of the CDR3 is 16 residues. Trimming removed 0 bases at V and 4 bases at J, with 16 bases between. The germline gives CDR1 SGDLS, CDR2 YYNGEE. CDR3 amino acids: CASSVAHYRGGETQYF. The CDR3 nucleotides are TGTGCCAGCAGCGTAGCGCACTACAGGGGGGGAGAGACCCAGTACTTC.

V usage is TRBV6-1 and J usage is TRBJ2-5; 13 bases align to TRBD2. The CDR3 spans 17 residues. CDR1 MNHNS and CDR2 SASEGT come from the germline V gene. V was pared by 6 bases and J by 2 bases, with 9 bases of the junction left unmatched. The CDR3 DNA is TGTGCCAGCAGGGAACCCCGACTAGCGGGGGGTCAAGAGACCCAGTACTTC. Translation: CASREPRLAGGQETQYF.

J is TRBJ2-7 and V is TRBV4-1, with a weak D call TRBD2 (6 bases). CDR1 MGHRA and CDR2 YSYEKL come from the germline V gene. CDR3 length: 13 amino acids. V lost 0 bases to trimming and J lost 9 bases, with 12 bases between them. This CDR3 is CASSQDLRRGQYF. The CDR3 DNA reads as TGCGCCAGCAGCCAAGATTTACGGCGGGGGCAGTACTTC.

The gene calls are TRBV7-2 and TRBJ2-4; 8 positions agree with TRBD1. This CDR3 spans 15 amino acids. V was clipped by 4 bases and J by 1 base; unmatched bases: 3. The germline gives CDR1 SGHTA, CDR2 FQGNSA. CDR3 DNA sequence: TGTGCCAGCAGCTACCGACAGGGGGCCAAAAACATTCAGTACTTC. Translated: CASSYRQGAKNIQYF.

The chain combines TRBV6-5 with TRBJ1-4; D unclear. V was shortened by 8 bases and J by 4 bases, with 14 bases between the two germline ends. Germline values: CDR1 MNHEY, CDR2 SVGAGI. The CDR3 is 14 amino acids. DNA for the CDR3: TGTGCCAGCCAGCGGGAGAGGCGTAATGAAAAACTGTTTTTT. Protein product: CASQRERRNEKLFF.

This clone has a single count. The chain recombines TRBV3-1 (or the pseudogene TRBV3-2) with TRBJ1-1, with D unclear. CDR1 and CDR2 (germline): LGHDT, YNNKEL (reference sequence). V shed 2 bases and J shed 1 base, with 5 bases lying between them. The CDR3 loop spans 13 amino acids. The CDR3 bases are TGTGCCAGCAGCCAATCGGGGAACACTGAAGCTTTCTTT. As protein: CASSQSGNTEAFF.

The rearrangement uses TRBV7-8 and TRBJ1-2, with D possibly being TRBD1 (5 bases). The germline V and J ends were trimmed by 5 bases and 4 bases, with 11 bases remaining between them. The CDR3 length is 13 residues. Per germline, CDR1 SGHVS and CDR2 FQNEAQ. The CDR3 sequence: CASSPGKSYGYTF. The CDR3 DNA reads TGTGCCAGCAGCCCAGGGAAGTCCTATGGCTACACCTTC.

The V and J genes are TRBV2 and TRBJ2-2, with 8 bases lining up with TRBD1. Trimming cost V 5 bases and J 1 base; bases outside gene matches: 3. This CDR3 is built from 15 residues. Per the germline V gene, CDR1 is SNHLY and CDR2 is FYNNEI. CDR3 loop: CASSIQGGNTGELFF. The CDR3 DNA is TGTGCCAGCAGTATACAGGGGGGGAACACCGGGGAGCTGTTTTTT. Full variable domain (remainder filled in from reference TRBV2 and TRBJ2-2): EPEVTQTPSHQVTQMGQEVILRCVPISNHLYFYWYRQILGQKVEFLVSFYNNEISEKSEIFDDQFSVERPDGSNFTLKIRSTKLEDSAMYFCASSIQGGNTGELFFGEGSRLTVL.

This clone came up once. The V and J genes are TRBV4-1 and TRBJ1-5; no clear D. This CDR3 has 14 amino acids. Germline CDR1 is MGHRA and CDR2 is YSYEKL. Trimming pared 1 base from V and 6 bases from J, leaving 10 bases between. CDR3 protein: CASSQAGEIQPQHF. CDR3 in DNA: TGCGCCAGCAGCCAAGCCGGAGAAATTCAGCCCCAGCATTTT.

The chain recombines TRBV6-2 or TRBV6-3 with TRBJ2-2; D uncertain. Germline CDR1 MNHEY, CDR2 SVGEGT. The V gene lost 5 bases and the J gene lost 5 bases, with 9 bases spanning the gap. The CDR3 totals 13 residues. The CDR3 here is CASSAVGTGELFF. The CDR3 coding sequence is TGTGCCAGCAGTGCCGTCGGTACCGGGGAGCTGTTTTTT.

The rearrangement joins TRBV6-6 to TRBJ1-1; 8 nucleotides match TRBD1. The junction had 7 bases not matched to a gene; V was cut back by 11 bases and J by 2 bases. Germline CDR1 MNHNY, CDR2 SVGAGI (reference sequence). The CDR3 loop spans 13 amino acids. CDR3 amino acids: CAHRQGSNTEAFF. The CDR3 nucleotides are TGTGCCCACAGACAGGGGTCAAACACTGAAGCTTTCTTT.

The chain is built from TRBV5-1 and TRBJ2-7, with 8 bases that match TRBD1. The ends lost 4 bases at V and 2 bases at J; junction bases unmatched: 8. The germline V gene encodes CDR1 SGHRS and CDR2 YFSETQ. The CDR3 covers 15 residues. The chain's CDR3 is CASSLYRGSPYEQYF. CDR3 coding DNA: TGCGCCAGCAGCCTGTACAGGGGGTCACCCTACGAGCAGTACTTC.

The chain has TRBV7-2 and TRBJ1-1; tentative D call: TRBD1 (6 bases). The CDR3 is 14 amino acids. The V gene lost 6 bases and the J gene lost 3 bases, with 14 bases spanning the gap. The V gene's germline CDR1 is SGHTA and CDR2 FQGNSA. DNA for the CDR3: TGTGCCAGCAGATTCGACAGGCAGGACACTGAAGCTTTCTTT. Translating it yields CASRFDRQDTEAFF. The whole variable domain, remainder taken from reference TRBV7-2 and TRBJ1-1, is GAGVSQSPSNKVTEKGKDVELRCDPISGHTALYWYRQSLGQGLEFLIYFQGNSAPDKSGLPSDRFSAERTGGSVSTLTIQRTQQEDSAVYLCASRFDRQDTEAFFGQGTRLTVV.

The genes are TRBV6-1 and TRBJ2-3, with D possibly matching TRBD1 (5 bases). The CDR3 runs 15 residues. V gave up 3 bases and J gave up 2 bases, with 12 bases separating them. CDR1 MNHNS and CDR2 SASEGT come from the germline V gene. CDR3 sequence: CASSETDSLTDTQYF. The CDR3, as DNA: TGTGCCAGCAGTGAGACCGACAGTCTCACAGATACGCAGTATTTT.

This chain connects TRBV5-1 to TRBJ1-4, with 7 bases matching TRBD1. The V gene's germline CDR1 is SGHRS and CDR2 YFSETQ. The CDR3 consists of 14 residues. V trimming: 4 bases; J trimming: 8 bases; junction bases outside the gene matches: 8. The CDR3 is CASSQQGMREKLFF. CDR3 DNA: TGCGCCAGCAGCCAACAGGGGATGAGGGAAAAACTGTTTTTT.

The chain employs TRBV7-2 and TRBJ2-5; 8 positions agree with TRBD2. CDR1 SGHTA and CDR2 FQGNSA come from the germline V gene. This CDR3 comprises 16 residues. The J segment lost 1 base and the V segment lost 2 bases, leaving 6 bases of the junction unmatched. The DNA for the CDR3 is TGTGCCAGCAGCTTACAGGGCGGGGGGACCCAAGAGACCCAGTACTTC. Protein product: CASSLQGGGTQETQYF.

The J gene is TRBJ2-3, the V gene TRBV7-2; 7 bases align to TRBD1. The V gene's germline CDR1 is SGHTA and CDR2 FQGNSA. J gave up 0 bases and V 0 bases, and 6 bases lay outside the gene matches. The CDR3 extends over 17 amino acids. The CDR3 sequence is CASSLANYRGSTDTQYF. CDR3 nucleotides: TGTGCCAGCAGCTTAGCAAACTACAGGGGAAGCACAGATACGCAGTATTTT.

In its sample, this clone was seen once. The chain couples TRBV7-9 to TRBJ1-6; 11 bases line up with TRBD1. CDR1 is SEHNR, CDR2 FQNEAQ, per germline (reference sequence). V shed 4 bases, J shed 4 bases, and the junction held 3 bases outside the gene matches. The CDR3 contains 16 residues. The CDR3 region is CASSSDRGPYNSPLHF. The CDR3 DNA reads as TGTGCCAGCAGCTCGGACAGGGGGCCGTATAATTCACCCCTCCACTTT.

The chain has TRBV7-9 and TRBJ1-4, with D maybe TRBD1 (5 bases). Germline values: CDR1 SEHNR, CDR2 FQNEAQ (reference sequence). V shed 5 bases and J shed 2 bases, with 12 bases lying between them. The CDR3 is 15 amino acids. The DNA of the CDR3 is TGTGCCAGCAGCGGATCAGGGTTCACTAATGAAAAACTGTTTTTT. It encodes CASSGSGFTNEKLFF.

This clone was seen just once. The chain is built from TRBV5-6 and TRBJ2-7; 10 nucleotides line up with TRBD2. J gave up 2 bases and V 4 bases, and 12 bases lay outside the gene matches. CDR3 length: 17 residues. Per the germline V gene, CDR1 is SGHDT and CDR2 is YYEEEE. CDR3 coding DNA: TGTGCCAGCAGCCACCTAGCGGGGGACCTCTTCACCTACGAGCAGTACTTC. Its protein product is CASSHLAGDLFTYEQYF.

The chain uses TRBV3-1 (or the pseudogene TRBV3-2) and TRBJ1-1; D is perhaps TRBD1 (6 bases). Trimming removed 0 bases from V and 1 base from J, with 15 bases in between. The germline CDR1 and CDR2 sequences are LGHDT and YNNKEL (reference sequence). CDR3 size: 17 residues. This CDR3 is CASSQEDSPQGNTEAFF. As DNA, the CDR3 is TGTGCCAGCAGCCAAGAAGACAGCCCACAGGGGAACACTGAAGCTTTCTTT.

The V and J genes are TRBV11-2 and TRBJ1-1; TRBD1 matches 8 bases. The junction had 7 bases not matched to a gene; V was cut back by 3 bases and J by 4 bases. The CDR3 consists of 15 residues. Per the germline V gene, CDR1 is SGHAT and CDR2 is FQNNGV. CDR3 sequence (DNA): TGTGCCAGCAGCTTCGCCGGACAGGGAGTCACTGAAGCTTTCTTT. It specifies CASSFAGQGVTEAFF.

V is TRBV27 and J is TRBJ2-7, with 7 bases that match TRBD1. Germline V lookup: CDR1 MNHEY, CDR2 SMNVEV (reference sequence). The ends lost 0 bases at V and 5 bases at J; junction bases unmatched: 4. The CDR3 consists of 14 residues. The CDR3 nucleotides read TGTGCCAGCAGTTTATCGAGACAGGGCCACGAGCAGTACTTC. Translating gives CASSLSRQGHEQYF.

The chain combines TRBV7-9 with TRBJ2-2, with 7 positions matching TRBD1. With V trimmed by 8 bases and J by 5 bases, 8 bases remained unmatched. This CDR3 comprises 14 residues. CDR1 is SEHNR, CDR2 FQNEAQ, per germline (reference sequence). CDR3 sequence: CASGGQSTTGELFF. DNA of the CDR3: TGTGCCAGCGGGGGACAGAGCACTACCGGGGAGCTGTTTTTT.